Listed here are 27 T cell receptor beta chains from one sample, sequenced in a study of early T cells in non-severe SARS-CoV-2 infection. Each CDR3 protein gets one entry after TCRdb re-called the 5' RACE reads with MiXCR. The data contain around 20,000 distinct CDR3 sequences, about 4.3% of them seen just once; the ten biggest clones take up 5.3%. The sequenced sample was whole blood. The receptors shown here come from an adult who was a healthcare worker with PCR-confirmed SARS-CoV-2 infection or an uninfected control (not recorded which).

The V call is TRBV7-6, the J call TRBJ2-3, with D tentatively TRBD2 (6 bases). Germline CDR1 reads SGHVS; CDR2 reads FNYEAQ. Trimming removed 3 bases from V and 4 bases from J, with 8 bases in between. The CDR3 has 13 residues. CDR3 DNA sequence: TGTGCCAGCAGCTTCTCGGGGGCAGATACGCAGTATTTT. It translates to CASSFSGADTQYF.

This clonotype has just a few counts. J is TRBJ2-1 and V is TRBV11-2, with D possibly being TRBD2 (6 bases). Germline CDR1 and CDR2: SGHAT and FQNNGV. The V end was cut by 5 bases, the J end by 6 bases, with 11 bases between. This CDR3 contains 13 residues. This CDR3 is CASSLGTSNEQFF. The CDR3 nucleotides are TGTGCCAGCAGCCTCGGGACTTCCAATGAGCAGTTCTTC. The variable domain in full, completed from reference TRBV11-2 and TRBJ2-1, reads EAGVAQSPRYKIIEKRQSVAFWCNPISGHATLYWYQQILGQGPKLLIQFQNNGVVDDSQLPKDRFSAERLKGVDSTLKIQPAKLEDSAVYLCASSLGTSNEQFFGPGTRLTVL.

This clonotype was found a few times. This rearrangement joins TRBV6-5 to TRBJ2-3; 8 nucleotides agree with TRBD2. The CDR3 consists of 16 residues. J gave up 0 bases and V 4 bases, and 6 bases lay outside the gene matches. Germline V gene sequence: CDR1 MNHEY, CDR2 SVGAGI. The CDR3 region has the DNA TGTGCCAGCAGTTCCCCGGGGGGGACTAGCACAGATACGCAGTATTTT. Protein product: CASSSPGGTSTDTQYF.

This clonotype was picked up one time. The J gene is TRBJ1-5, the V gene TRBV18; D not resolved. Deletions cut 6 bases from V and 7 bases from J, with 13 bases between. This CDR3 contains 13 residues. Germline CDR1 reads KGHSH; CDR2 reads LQKENI. Here the CDR3 reads CASSATFEQPQHF. CDR3 DNA sequence: TGTGCCAGCTCCGCGACATTCGAGCAGCCCCAGCATTTT.

V usage is TRBV7-2 and J usage is TRBJ2-3; TRBD2 matches at 8 bases. V gave up 5 bases and J gave up 5 bases; unmatched junction bases: 6. Germline V gene data show CDR1 as SGHTA and CDR2 as FQGNSA. This CDR3 comprises 14 residues. The CDR3: CASSVSGGVDTQYF. The DNA of the CDR3 is TGTGCCAGCAGCGTAAGCGGGGGAGTAGATACGCAGTATTTT.

This clonotype was counted many times. CDR3 nucleotide sequence: TGTGCCAGCAGCTTAGCCCACCAAGAGACCCAGTACTTC. It translates to CASSLAHQETQYF. The chain has TRBV7-6 and TRBJ2-5; D remains unclear. This CDR3 spans 13 amino acids. Per the germline V gene, CDR1 is SGHVS and CDR2 is FNYEAQ. The V and J ends lost 0 bases and 0 bases respectively, with 2 bases between them.

Ten or more counts support this clonotype. The CDR3 nucleotides read TGTGCCAGCAGTTTTTTTGCCGGGGAGCTGTTTTTT. It yields the protein CASSFFAGELFF. The V call is TRBV12-3 or TRBV12-4, the J call TRBJ2-2; no reliable D call. The CDR3 spans 12 residues. V shed 3 bases and J shed 6 bases, with 5 bases lying between them.

This clonotype was seen ten or more times. This sequence joins TRBV5-1 and TRBJ2-7, with D unresolved. V shed 4 bases and J shed 3 bases, with 5 bases lying between them. Per the germline V gene, CDR1 is SGHRS and CDR2 is YFSETQ. The CDR3 spans 11 residues. Here the CDR3 DNA reads TGCGCCAGCAGCCAATACTACGAGCAGTACTTC. Encoded protein: CASSQYYEQYF.

This clonotype was detected ten times or more. This chain joins TRBV7-9 and TRBJ2-7; 8 nucleotides align to TRBD1. This CDR3 comprises 14 residues. V dropped 5 bases and J dropped 1; count of bases not matched to a gene: 4. The germline V gene encodes CDR1 SEHNR and CDR2 FQNEAQ (reference sequence). CDR3 in amino acids: CASSGDRPSYEQYF. CDR3 bases: TGTGCCAGCAGCGGGGACAGGCCGTCCTACGAGCAGTACTTC.

This clonotype was seen many times. J is TRBJ2-7 and V is TRBV20-1, with D hard to call. The V and J ends lost 1 base and 6 bases respectively, with 13 bases between them. Per germline, CDR1 DFQATT and CDR2 SNEGSKA (reference sequence). The CDR3 totals 13 residues. CDR3 loop: CSARGNQALEQYF. The CDR3 DNA sequence: TGCAGTGCTAGAGGAAACCAAGCCCTCGAGCAGTACTTC.

This clonotype came up a few times. The rearrangement joins TRBV24-1 to TRBJ2-2; 9 positions match TRBD1. With 3 bases clipped from V and 5 bases from J, the junction kept 6 bases outside the gene matches. CDR3 size: 16 residues. Germline V CDR1 and CDR2: KGHDR, SFDVKD. The CDR3 DNA sequence: TGTGCCACCAGTGATACCGGGACAGGGCTTACCGGGGAGCTGTTTTTT. Translation: CATSDTGTGLTGELFF.

This clonotype came up many times. The rearrangement joins TRBV20-1 to TRBJ2-7; tentative D call: TRBD2 (5 bases). Trimming stripped 3 bases from V and 0 bases from J, with 6 bases between. The length of the CDR3 is 12 residues. Germline V gives CDR1 DFQATT, CDR2 SNEGSKA (reference sequence). CDR3 coding DNA: TGCAGTGCTAGTGAGGGCTCCTACGAGCAGTACTTC. This gives the protein CSASEGSYEQYF.

This clonotype was observed many times. This chain links TRBV7-6 with TRBJ1-1, with a weak D call TRBD1 (5 bases). This CDR3 contains 14 residues. The germline V and J ends were trimmed by 3 bases and 5 bases, with 13 bases remaining between them. The germline CDR1 and CDR2 sequences are SGHVS and FNYEAQ. CDR3 region: CASSFAGLGTEAFF. CDR3 DNA sequence: TGTGCCAGCAGCTTTGCAGGGTTAGGGACTGAAGCTTTCTTT. Full variable domain (remainder filled in from reference TRBV7-6 and TRBJ1-1): GAGVSQSPRYKVTKRGQDVALRCDPISGHVSLYWYRQALGQGPEFLTYFNYEAQQDKSGLPNDRFSAERPEGSISTLTIQRTEQRDSAMYRCASSFAGLGTEAFFGQGTRLTVV.

This rearrangement joins TRBV15 to TRBJ2-5; 9 bases are shared with TRBD1. CDR1 and CDR2 (germline): LNHNV, YYDKDF (reference sequence). This CDR3 has 15 residues. Trimming removed 4 bases from V and 1 base from J; junction bases left unmatched: 4. The CDR3 loop reads CATSTGQGPQETQYF. The CDR3 nucleotides are TGTGCCACCAGCACTGGACAGGGGCCCCAAGAGACCCAGTACTTC.

This clonotype was seen ten or more times. This sequence joins TRBV7-2 and TRBJ1-4; the D is unclear. Trimming stripped 5 bases from V and 5 bases from J, with 15 bases between. Germline assignment: CDR1 SGHTA and CDR2 FQGNSA. CDR3 length: 15 amino acids. The CDR3 sequence: CASSTQPGSNEKLFF. The DNA for the CDR3 is TGTGCCAGCAGCACTCAACCGGGGTCAAATGAAAAACTGTTTTTT.

The J gene is TRBJ2-3, the V gene TRBV25-1; the D is unclear. Per the germline V gene, CDR1 is MGHDK and CDR2 is SYGVNS. The V end was cut by 5 bases, the J end by 1 base, with 4 bases between. This CDR3 region has 12 residues. In nucleotides, the CDR3 is TGTGCCAGCAGTTATGGCACAGATACGCAGTATTTT. Protein: CASSYGTDTQYF.

By its share, this clonotype is medium-sized. The chain combines TRBV7-9 with TRBJ2-5; D call uncertain. CDR3 size: 12 residues. V was shortened by 4 bases and J by 0 bases, with 3 bases between the two germline ends. CDR1 and CDR2 (germline): SEHNR, FQNEAQ (reference sequence). CDR3: CASSYYQETQYF. In DNA, the CDR3 is TGTGCCAGCAGCTACTACCAAGAGACCCAGTACTTC.

By frequency in the sample, this clonotype is medium-sized. The rearrangement links TRBV7-9 to TRBJ1-4; D is possibly TRBD1 (6 bases). CDR1 and CDR2 (germline): SEHNR, FQNEAQ (reference sequence). Trimming removed 2 bases from V and 8 bases from J, with 12 bases in between. The CDR3 loop spans 14 amino acids. CDR3 coding DNA: TGTGCCAGCAGCTTAAGGGCAGGGGAGGAAAAACTGTTTTTT. Translated, it gives CASSLRAGEEKLFF.

This clonotype came up a few times. V gene TRBV7-2 combines with J gene TRBJ2-6; D is perhaps TRBD1 (6 bases). Germline V gene data show CDR1 as SGHTA and CDR2 as FQGNSA. The CDR3 spans 15 residues. Trimming cost V 4 bases and J 12 bases, with 19 bases left between them. CDR3 region: CASSSSRDVGGVLTF. In DNA form, the CDR3 reads TGTGCCAGCAGCTCATCCCGGGACGTAGGGGGCGTCCTGACTTTC.

The rearrangement links TRBV6-2 or TRBV6-3 to TRBJ1-1; D not resolved. Deletions cut 6 bases from V and 4 bases from J, with 12 bases between. Germline V gene data show CDR1 as MNHEY and CDR2 as SVGEGT. This CDR3 region has 13 residues. CDR3: CASRALSSTEAFF. CDR3 nucleotides: TGTGCCAGCAGGGCACTGTCGAGCACTGAAGCTTTCTTT.

Points on this clonotype: One end of the junction varies from germline; a read error may be responsible. CDR3 amino acids: CASSLASRPETQYF. Written as DNA, the CDR3 is TGTGCGAGCAGTTTGGCGTCTAGGCCAGAGACCCAGTACTTC. This chain joins TRBV28 and TRBJ2-5; D is unresolved. The CDR3 has 14 amino acids. Germline lookup yields CDR1 MDHEN and CDR2 SYDVKM.

This clonotype turned up a few times. The rearrangement uses TRBV7-2 and TRBJ2-1, with D unresolved. This CDR3 contains 11 residues. V was clipped by 3 bases and J by 4 bases, with 1 base between them. CDR1 SGHTA and CDR2 FQGNSA come from the germline V gene. The CDR3 reads CASSFYNEQFF. CDR3 nucleotides: TGTGCCAGCAGCTTTTACAATGAGCAGTTCTTC.

This clonotype came up many times. This CDR3 reads CASSSYRAEQYF. The CDR3 nucleotides are TGTGCCAGCAGCTCCTACAGGGCCGAGCAGTACTTC. J is TRBJ2-7 and V is TRBV11-2; TRBD1 is a possible D gene (6 bases). The ends were cut back, 4 bases at V and 6 bases at J, with 10 bases in the middle. CDR3 length equals 12 residues. The germline CDR1 and CDR2 sequences are SGHAT and FQNNGV. The complete variable domain, with remaining parts taken from reference TRBV11-2 and TRBJ2-7, reads EAGVAQSPRYKIIEKRQSVAFWCNPISGHATLYWYQQILGQGPKLLIQFQNNGVVDDSQLPKDRFSAERLKGVDSTLKIQPAKLEDSAVYLCASSSYRAEQYFGPGTRLTVT.

Here the CDR3 reads CASSFKETQYF. The CDR3 DNA follows: TGTGCCAGCAGTTTTAAGGAGACCCAGTACTTC. The rearrangement uses TRBV12-3 or TRBV12-4 and TRBJ2-5; no clear D gene. Trimming cost V 3 bases and J 5 bases, with 4 bases left between them. The CDR3 runs to 11 residues.

CDR3 nucleotides: TGTGCCAGCAGCTTGGGCGGGGAGCTTGAGCAGTTCTTC. Encoded protein: CASSLGGELEQFF. V usage is TRBV5-6 and J usage is TRBJ2-1; D is perhaps TRBD2 (6 bases). Germline V gene sequence: CDR1 SGHDT, CDR2 YYEEEE. V was cut by 0 bases and J by 9 bases, with 10 bases left in between. The CDR3 totals 13 residues. The full variable domain, with the rest looked up from reference TRBV5-6 and TRBJ2-1, is DAGVTQSPTHLIKTRGQQVTLRCSPKSGHDTVSWYQQALGQGPQFIFQYYEEEERQRGNFPDRFSGHQFPNYSSELNVNALLLGDSALYLCASSLGGELEQFFGPGTRLTVL.

This clonotype was counted at least ten times. The genes are TRBV18 and TRBJ1-4, with D possibly TRBD1 on 6 matching bases. The CDR3 consists of 13 residues. CDR1 KGHSH and CDR2 LQKENI come from the germline V gene. The germline V and J ends were trimmed by 6 bases and 5 bases, with 10 bases remaining between them. The CDR3 protein is CASSRGQNEKLFF. The CDR3 bases are TGTGCCAGCTCCCGCGGACAGAATGAAAAACTGTTTTTT.

In this sample, this clonotype turned up many times. V usage is TRBV29-1 and J usage is TRBJ2-7; possibly TRBD1 for D (6 bases). CDR1 is SQVTM and CDR2 is ANQGSEA in the germline V gene. This CDR3 comprises 11 residues. V was clipped by 3 bases and J by 3 bases, with 6 bases between them. In DNA, the CDR3 is TGCAGCGTTGACAGGGGCTACGAGCAGTACTTC. Its translation: CSVDRGYEQYF.